The rows below give T cell receptor beta chains drawn from one sample of a study of human T cells and chemical hapten exposure. TCRdb redid the calling of the 5' RACE reads with MiXCR, one entry per CDR3 protein. The repertoire has roughly 82,000 distinct CDR3 sequences, 15% to 20% of them found once; the top ten carry nearly 7%. These receptors were obtained from a female donor in good health. Both conserved end residues are part of each CDR3. Each record gives: V gene, clone size, CDR3 protein. Rows give clone size only sometimes, using once, few, many, or a class for an expanded clone.

V gene: TRBV6-1; clone size: few; CDR3 protein: CASVGLAGAAGELFF
V gene: TRBV7-2; clone size: few; CDR3 protein: CASSPEVTQYF
V gene: TRBV30; clone size: few; CDR3 protein: CAWSVVSAEAFF
V gene: TRBV6-5; clone size: -; CDR3 protein: CASSDRSGTDTQYF
V gene: TRBV20-1; clone size: -; CDR3 protein: CSARIEETQYF
V gene: TRBV3-1; clone size: -; CDR3 protein: CASSGWAGVRMSWEQYF
V gene: TRBV4-3; clone size: -; CDR3 protein: CASSQGLDAVSPLHF
V gene: TRBV7-9; clone size: -; CDR3 protein: CASSSYAGQGTYEQYF
V gene: TRBV12-3/TRBV12-4; clone size: few; CDR3 protein: CASSYHRGEQYF
V gene: TRBV9; clone size: few; CDR3 protein: CASSVENTEAFF
V gene: TRBV12-3/TRBV12-4; clone size: -; CDR3 protein: CASIPSGEIHTQYF
V gene: TRBV28; clone size: -; CDR3 protein: CASSSATGGEYEQYF
V gene: TRBV4-2; clone size: few; CDR3 protein: CASSRGDNQPQHF
V gene: TRBV18; clone size: -; CDR3 protein: CASSPSSTGETQYF
V gene: TRBV2; clone size: few; CDR3 protein: CASVQLGGRNTEAFF
V gene: TRBV27; clone size: few; CDR3 protein: CASSFLQGGTGELFF
V gene: TRBV2; clone size: -; CDR3 protein: CASRMTISTDTQYF
V gene: TRBV24-1; clone size: -; CDR3 protein: CATEGYNEQFF
V gene: TRBV18; clone size: -; CDR3 protein: CASSPGQGTRNTIYF
V gene: TRBV7-2; clone size: -; CDR3 protein: CASSLSTGNTEAFF
V gene: TRBV4-1; clone size: -; CDR3 protein: CASSLQRGKGTEAFF
V gene: TRBV5-4; clone size: few; CDR3 protein: CASSLFGRSYNSPLHF
V gene: TRBV10-2; clone size: -; CDR3 protein: CASSPQLAGGLETQYF
V gene: TRBV4-2; clone size: -; CDR3 protein: CASSQELMLGEKLFF
V gene: TRBV10-3; clone size: -; CDR3 protein: CATRLTGTSGMSAYNEQFF
V gene: TRBV7-8; clone size: -; CDR3 protein: CASSLLAGAYEQYF
V gene: TRBV6-1; clone size: few; CDR3 protein: CASSDLAALTGGYTF
V gene: TRBV29-1; clone size: many; CDR3 protein: CSADRGWGMNTEAFF
V gene: TRBV12-3/TRBV12-4; clone size: -; CDR3 protein: CASSDRGLTNTEAFF
V gene: TRBV24-1; clone size: -; CDR3 protein: CATSDQPWGTSTDTQYF
V gene: TRBV6-2/TRBV6-3; clone size: few; CDR3 protein: CASSSPRGGGRYNEQFF
V gene: TRBV14; clone size: few; CDR3 protein: CASSHLYTDTQYF
V gene: TRBV30; clone size: few; CDR3 protein: CAWRGLRDTGELFF
V gene: TRBV12-3/TRBV12-4; clone size: -; CDR3 protein: CASRLGLPVDEQFF
V gene: TRBV20-1; clone size: few; CDR3 protein: CSAPPWSGNEQFF
V gene: TRBV9; clone size: few; CDR3 protein: CASSVEGSGGYIQYF
V gene: TRBV12-3/TRBV12-4; clone size: -; CDR3 protein: CASSSTGSEAFF
V gene: TRBV13; clone size: -; CDR3 protein: CASSWGQGAGNEQFF
V gene: TRBV2; clone size: -; CDR3 protein: CASSEAGRGAGNTIYF
V gene: TRBV7-6; clone size: -; CDR3 protein: CASSGKPGRYEQYF
V gene: TRBV6-1; clone size: -; CDR3 protein: CASSGTSGNEQYF
V gene: TRBV5-1; clone size: -; CDR3 protein: CASSLWLQETQYF
V gene: TRBV25-1; clone size: -; CDR3 protein: CASGDRTLTDTQYF
V gene: TRBV18; clone size: -; CDR3 protein: CASSPGKTDTQYF
V gene: TRBV12-3/TRBV12-4; clone size: -; CDR3 protein: CASSLVRNEQFF
V gene: TRBV6-5; clone size: many; CDR3 protein: CASSYLTGEKLFF
V gene: TRBV19; clone size: few; CDR3 protein: CASSRGGAGELPDTQYF
V gene: TRBV11-1; clone size: few; CDR3 protein: CASSYSSSSGRSKNIQYF
V gene: TRBV10-3; clone size: many; CDR3 protein: CAISERGRWETPYTPF
V gene: TRBV7-2; clone size: -; CDR3 protein: CASTFTGGSITGELFF
V gene: TRBV20-1; clone size: few; CDR3 protein: CSARGGSWNEQYF